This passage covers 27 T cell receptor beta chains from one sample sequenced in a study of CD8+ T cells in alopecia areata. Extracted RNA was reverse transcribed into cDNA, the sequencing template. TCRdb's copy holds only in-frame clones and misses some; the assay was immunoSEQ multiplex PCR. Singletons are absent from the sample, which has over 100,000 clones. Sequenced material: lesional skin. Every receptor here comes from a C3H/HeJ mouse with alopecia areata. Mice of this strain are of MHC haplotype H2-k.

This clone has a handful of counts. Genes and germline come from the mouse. CDR3 region: CASSSGGYAEQFF. The CDR3 bases that were read are TGTGCTAGCAGTTCAGGGGGATATGCT. The chain has TRBV29 and TRBJ2-1, with 7 bases lining up with TRBD1. The read stops 4 residues short of the end of the CDR3; the missing end is completed from the germline J gene. The CDR3 loop spans 13 amino acids. The junction had 1 base not matched to a gene; V was cut back by 4 bases and J by 4 bases. Germline values: CDR1 MSHET, CDR2 SYDVDS.

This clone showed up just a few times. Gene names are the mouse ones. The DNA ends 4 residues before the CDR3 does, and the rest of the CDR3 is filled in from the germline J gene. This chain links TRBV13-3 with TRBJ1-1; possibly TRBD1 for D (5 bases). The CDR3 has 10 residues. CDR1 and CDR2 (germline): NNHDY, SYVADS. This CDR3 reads CASQGTEVFF. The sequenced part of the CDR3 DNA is TGTGCCAGCCAGGGAACA.

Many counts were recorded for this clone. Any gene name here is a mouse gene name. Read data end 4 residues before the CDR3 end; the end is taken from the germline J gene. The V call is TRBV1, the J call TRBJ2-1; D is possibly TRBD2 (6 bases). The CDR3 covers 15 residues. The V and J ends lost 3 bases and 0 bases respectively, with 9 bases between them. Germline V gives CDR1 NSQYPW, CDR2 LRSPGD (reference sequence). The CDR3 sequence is CTCSARGDNYAEQFF. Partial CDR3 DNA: TGCACCTGCAGTGCGCGGGGGGATAACTATGCT.

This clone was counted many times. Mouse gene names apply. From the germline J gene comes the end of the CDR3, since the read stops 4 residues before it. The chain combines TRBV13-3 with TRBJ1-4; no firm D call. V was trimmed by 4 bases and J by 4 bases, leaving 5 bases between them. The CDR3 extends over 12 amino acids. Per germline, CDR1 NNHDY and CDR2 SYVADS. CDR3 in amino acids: CASSRVNERLFF. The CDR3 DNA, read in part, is TGTGCCAGCAGTAGGGTCAACGAA.

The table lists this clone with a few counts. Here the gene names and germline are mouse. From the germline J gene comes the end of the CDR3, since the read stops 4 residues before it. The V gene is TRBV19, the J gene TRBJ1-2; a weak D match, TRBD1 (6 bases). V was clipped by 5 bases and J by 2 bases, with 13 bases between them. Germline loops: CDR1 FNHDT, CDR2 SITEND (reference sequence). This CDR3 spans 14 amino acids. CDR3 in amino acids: CASRPGQNNSDYTF. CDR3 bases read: TGTGCCAGCAGGCCGGGACAAAATAACTCC. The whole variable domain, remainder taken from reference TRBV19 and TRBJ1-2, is GGIITQTPKFLIGQEGQKLTLKCQQNFNHDTMYWYRQDSGKGLRLIYYSITENDLQKGDLSEGYDASREKKSSFSLTVTSAQKNEMAVFLCASRPGQNNSDYTFGSGTRLLVI.

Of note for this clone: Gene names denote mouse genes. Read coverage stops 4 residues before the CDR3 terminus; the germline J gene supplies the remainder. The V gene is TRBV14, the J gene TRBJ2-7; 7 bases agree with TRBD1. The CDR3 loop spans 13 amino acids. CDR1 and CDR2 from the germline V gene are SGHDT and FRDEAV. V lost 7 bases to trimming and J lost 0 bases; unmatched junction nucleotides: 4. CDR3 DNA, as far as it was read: TGTGCCAGCGCCGACAGGGTCTCCTAT. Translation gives CASADRVSY. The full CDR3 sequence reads CASADRVSYEQYF.

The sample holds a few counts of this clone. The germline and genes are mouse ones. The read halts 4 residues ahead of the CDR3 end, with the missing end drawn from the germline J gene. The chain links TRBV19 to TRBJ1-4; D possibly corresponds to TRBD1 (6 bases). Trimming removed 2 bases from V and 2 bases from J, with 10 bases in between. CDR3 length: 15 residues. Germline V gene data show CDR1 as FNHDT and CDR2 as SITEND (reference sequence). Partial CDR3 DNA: TGTGCCAGCAGTATGATGGGACAATCCAACGAA. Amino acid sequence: CASSMMGQSNE. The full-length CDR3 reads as CASSMMGQSNERLFF.

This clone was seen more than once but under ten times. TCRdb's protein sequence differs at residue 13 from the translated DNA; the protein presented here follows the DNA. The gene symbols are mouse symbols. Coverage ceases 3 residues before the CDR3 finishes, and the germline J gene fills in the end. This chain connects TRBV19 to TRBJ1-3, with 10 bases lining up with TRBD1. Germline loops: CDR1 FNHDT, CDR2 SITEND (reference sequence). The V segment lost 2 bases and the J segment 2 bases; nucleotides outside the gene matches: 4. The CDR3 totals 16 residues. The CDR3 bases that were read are TGTGCCAGCAGTATTCCGGACAGGGGGGCTGGAAATACG. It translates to CASSIPDRGAGNT. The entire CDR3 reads CASSIPDRGAGNTLYF. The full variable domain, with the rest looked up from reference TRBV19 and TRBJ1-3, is GGIITQTPKFLIGQEGQKLTLKCQQNFNHDTMYWYRQDSGKGLRLIYYSITENDLQKGDLSEGYDASREKKSSFSLTVTSAQKNEMAVFLCASSIPDRGAGNTLYFGEGSRLIVV.

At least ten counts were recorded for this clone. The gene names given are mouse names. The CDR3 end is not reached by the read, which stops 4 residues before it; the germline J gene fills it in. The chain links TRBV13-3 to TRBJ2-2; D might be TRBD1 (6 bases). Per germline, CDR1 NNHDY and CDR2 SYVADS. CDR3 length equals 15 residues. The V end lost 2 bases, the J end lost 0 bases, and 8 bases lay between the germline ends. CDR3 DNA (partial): TGTGCCAGCAGTGAGGACAGATCAAACACCGGG. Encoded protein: CASSEDRSNTG. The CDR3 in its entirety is CASSEDRSNTGQLYF.

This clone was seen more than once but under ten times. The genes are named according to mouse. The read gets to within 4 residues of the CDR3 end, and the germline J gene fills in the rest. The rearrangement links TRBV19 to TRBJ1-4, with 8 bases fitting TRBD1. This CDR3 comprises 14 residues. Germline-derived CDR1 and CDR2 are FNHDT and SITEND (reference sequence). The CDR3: CASSDRGGGERLFF. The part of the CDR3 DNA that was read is TGTGCCAGCAGCGACAGGGGAGGAGGCGAA.

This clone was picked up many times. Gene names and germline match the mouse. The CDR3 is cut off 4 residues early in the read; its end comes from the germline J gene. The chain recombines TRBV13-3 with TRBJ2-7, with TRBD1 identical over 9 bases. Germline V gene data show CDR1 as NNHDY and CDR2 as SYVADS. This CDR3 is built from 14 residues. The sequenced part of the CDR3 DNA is TGTGCCAGCACTCCGGGACAGGGAATTTAT. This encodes CASTPGQGIY. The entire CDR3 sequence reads CASTPGQGIYEQYF.

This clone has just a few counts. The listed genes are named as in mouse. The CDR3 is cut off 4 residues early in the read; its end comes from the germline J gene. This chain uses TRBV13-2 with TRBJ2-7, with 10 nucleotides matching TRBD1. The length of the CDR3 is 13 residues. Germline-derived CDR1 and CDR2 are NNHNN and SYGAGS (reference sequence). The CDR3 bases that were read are TGTGCCAGCGGTCCGGACAGGGGGGAT. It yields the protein CASGPDRGD. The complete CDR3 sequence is CASGPDRGDEQYF.

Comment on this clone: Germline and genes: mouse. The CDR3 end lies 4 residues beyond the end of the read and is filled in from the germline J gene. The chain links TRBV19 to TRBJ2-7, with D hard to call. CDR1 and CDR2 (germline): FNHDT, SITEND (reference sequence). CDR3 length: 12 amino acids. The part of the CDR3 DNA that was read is TGTGCCAGCAGTCCCAGCAGATAT. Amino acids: CASSPSRY. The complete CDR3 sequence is CASSPSRYEQYF.

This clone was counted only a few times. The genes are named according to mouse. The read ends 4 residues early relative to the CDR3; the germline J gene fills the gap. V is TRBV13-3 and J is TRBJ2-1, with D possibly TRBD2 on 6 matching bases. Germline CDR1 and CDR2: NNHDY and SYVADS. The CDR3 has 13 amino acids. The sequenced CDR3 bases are TGTGCCAGCAGTACTGGGACGGGGGCT. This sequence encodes CASSTGTGA. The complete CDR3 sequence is CASSTGTGAEQFF.

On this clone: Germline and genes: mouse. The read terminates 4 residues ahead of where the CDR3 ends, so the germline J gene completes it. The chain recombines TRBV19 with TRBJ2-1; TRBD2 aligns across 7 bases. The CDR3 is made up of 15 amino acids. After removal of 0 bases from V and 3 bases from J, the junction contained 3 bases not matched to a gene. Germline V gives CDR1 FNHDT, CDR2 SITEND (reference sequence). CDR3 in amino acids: CASSIGGGSYAEQFF. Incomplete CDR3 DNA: TGTGCCAGCAGTATAGGGGGGGGTTCCTATGCT.

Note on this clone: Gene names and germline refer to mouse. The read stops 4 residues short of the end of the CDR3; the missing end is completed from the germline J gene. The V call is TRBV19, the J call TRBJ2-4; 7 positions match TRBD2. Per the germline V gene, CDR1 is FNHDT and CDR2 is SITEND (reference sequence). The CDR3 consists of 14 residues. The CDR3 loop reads CASSIKPGGNTLYF. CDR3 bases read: TGTGCCAGCAGTATTAAGCCTGGGGGAAAC.

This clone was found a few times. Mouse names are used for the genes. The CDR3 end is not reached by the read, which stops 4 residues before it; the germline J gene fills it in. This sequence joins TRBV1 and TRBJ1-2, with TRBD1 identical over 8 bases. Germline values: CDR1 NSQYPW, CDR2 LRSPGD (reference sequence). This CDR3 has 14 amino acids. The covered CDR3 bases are TGCACCTGCAGTGCGCGACAGGGGTGGTCC. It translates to CTCSARQGWS. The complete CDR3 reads CTCSARQGWSDYTF.

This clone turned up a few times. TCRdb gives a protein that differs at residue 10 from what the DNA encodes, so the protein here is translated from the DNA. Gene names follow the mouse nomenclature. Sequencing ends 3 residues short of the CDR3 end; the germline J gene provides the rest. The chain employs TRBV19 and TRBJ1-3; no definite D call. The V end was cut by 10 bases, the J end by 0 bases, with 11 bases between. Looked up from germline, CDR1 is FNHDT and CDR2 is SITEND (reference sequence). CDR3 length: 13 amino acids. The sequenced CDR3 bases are TGTGCCTCCTCAGGAAATTCTGGAAATACG. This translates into CASSGNSGNT. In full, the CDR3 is CASSGNSGNTLYF.

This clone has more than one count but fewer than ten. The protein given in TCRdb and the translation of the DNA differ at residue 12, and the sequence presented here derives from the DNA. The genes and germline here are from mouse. The CDR3 reads CTCSGEGADNSPLYF. Partial CDR3 DNA: TGCACCTGCAGTGGGGAGGGGGCGGATAATTCGCCC. J is TRBJ1-6 and V is TRBV1; 7 bases agree with TRBD1. Sequencing ends 3 residues short of the CDR3 end; the germline J gene provides the rest. TRBJ1-6 has ORF status, its function being uncertain. The V and J ends lost 4 bases and 5 bases, in that order; junction bases with no gene match: 5. CDR3 length: 15 residues. Germline CDR1 NSQYPW, CDR2 LRSPGD (reference sequence).

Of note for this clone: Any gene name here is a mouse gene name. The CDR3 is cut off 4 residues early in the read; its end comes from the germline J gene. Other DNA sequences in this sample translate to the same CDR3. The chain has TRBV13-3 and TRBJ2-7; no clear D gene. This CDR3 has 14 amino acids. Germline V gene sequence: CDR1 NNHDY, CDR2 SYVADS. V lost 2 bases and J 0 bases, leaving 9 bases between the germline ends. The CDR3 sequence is CASSDATISYEQYF. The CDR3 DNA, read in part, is TGTGCCAGCAGTGACGCGACAATCTCCTAT.

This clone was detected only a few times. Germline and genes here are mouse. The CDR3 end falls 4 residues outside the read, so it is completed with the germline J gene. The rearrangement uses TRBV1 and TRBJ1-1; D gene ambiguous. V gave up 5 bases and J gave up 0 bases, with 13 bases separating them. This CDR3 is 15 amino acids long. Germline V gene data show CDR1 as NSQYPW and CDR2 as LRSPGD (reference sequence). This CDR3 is CTCSPWAEANTEVFF. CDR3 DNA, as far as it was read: TGCACCTGCAGTCCCTGGGCGGAGGCAAACACA.

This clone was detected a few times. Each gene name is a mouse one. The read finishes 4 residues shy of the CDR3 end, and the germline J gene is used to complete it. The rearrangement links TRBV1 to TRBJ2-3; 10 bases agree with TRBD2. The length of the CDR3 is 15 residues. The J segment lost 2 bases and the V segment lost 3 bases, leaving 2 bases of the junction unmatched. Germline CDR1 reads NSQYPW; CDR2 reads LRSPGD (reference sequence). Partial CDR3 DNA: TGCACCTGCAGTGCCGGACTGGGGGATGCAGAA. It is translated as CTCSAGLGDAE. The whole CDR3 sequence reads CTCSAGLGDAETLYF.

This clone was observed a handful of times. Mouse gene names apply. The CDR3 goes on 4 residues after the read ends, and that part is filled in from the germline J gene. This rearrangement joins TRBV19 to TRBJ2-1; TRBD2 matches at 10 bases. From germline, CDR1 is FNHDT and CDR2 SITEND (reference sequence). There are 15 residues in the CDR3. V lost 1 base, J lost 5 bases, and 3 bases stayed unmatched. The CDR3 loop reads CASSISGGAHAEQFF. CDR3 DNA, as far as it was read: TGTGCCAGCAGTATATCTGGGGGGGCGCATGCT.

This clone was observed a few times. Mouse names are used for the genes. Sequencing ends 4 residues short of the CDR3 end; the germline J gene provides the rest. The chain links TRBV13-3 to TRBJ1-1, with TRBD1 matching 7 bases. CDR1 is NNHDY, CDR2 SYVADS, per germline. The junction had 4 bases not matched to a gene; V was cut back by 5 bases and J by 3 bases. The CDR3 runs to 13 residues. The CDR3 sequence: CASSRQGDTEVFF. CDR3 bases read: TGTGCCAGCAGCAGACAGGGCGACACA.

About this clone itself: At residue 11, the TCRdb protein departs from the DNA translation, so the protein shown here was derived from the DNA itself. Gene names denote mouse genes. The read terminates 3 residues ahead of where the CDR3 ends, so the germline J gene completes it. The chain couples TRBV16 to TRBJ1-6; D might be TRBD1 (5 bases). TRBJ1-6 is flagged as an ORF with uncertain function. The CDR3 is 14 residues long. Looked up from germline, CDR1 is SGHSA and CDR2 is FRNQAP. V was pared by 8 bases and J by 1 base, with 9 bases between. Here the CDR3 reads CASPGGSYNSPLYF. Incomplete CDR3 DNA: TGTGCAAGCCCGGGGGGATCCTATAATTCGCCC.

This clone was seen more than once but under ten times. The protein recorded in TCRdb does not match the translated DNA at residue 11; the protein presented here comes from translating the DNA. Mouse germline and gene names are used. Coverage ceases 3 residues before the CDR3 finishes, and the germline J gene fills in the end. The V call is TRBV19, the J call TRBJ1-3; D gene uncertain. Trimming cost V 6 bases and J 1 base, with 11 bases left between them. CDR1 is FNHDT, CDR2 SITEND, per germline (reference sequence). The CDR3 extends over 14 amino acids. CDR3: CASTKGGSGNTLYF. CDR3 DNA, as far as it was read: TGTGCCAGCACCAAAGGAGGGTCTGGAAATACG.

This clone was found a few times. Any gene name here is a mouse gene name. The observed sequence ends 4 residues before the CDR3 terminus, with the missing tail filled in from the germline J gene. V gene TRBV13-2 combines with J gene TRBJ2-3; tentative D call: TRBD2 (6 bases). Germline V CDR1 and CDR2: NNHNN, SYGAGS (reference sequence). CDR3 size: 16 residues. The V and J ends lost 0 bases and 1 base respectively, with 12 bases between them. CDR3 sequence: CASGDAWGTGAETLYF. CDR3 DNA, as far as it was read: TGTGCCAGCGGTGATGCTTGGGGGACGGGTGCAGAA.